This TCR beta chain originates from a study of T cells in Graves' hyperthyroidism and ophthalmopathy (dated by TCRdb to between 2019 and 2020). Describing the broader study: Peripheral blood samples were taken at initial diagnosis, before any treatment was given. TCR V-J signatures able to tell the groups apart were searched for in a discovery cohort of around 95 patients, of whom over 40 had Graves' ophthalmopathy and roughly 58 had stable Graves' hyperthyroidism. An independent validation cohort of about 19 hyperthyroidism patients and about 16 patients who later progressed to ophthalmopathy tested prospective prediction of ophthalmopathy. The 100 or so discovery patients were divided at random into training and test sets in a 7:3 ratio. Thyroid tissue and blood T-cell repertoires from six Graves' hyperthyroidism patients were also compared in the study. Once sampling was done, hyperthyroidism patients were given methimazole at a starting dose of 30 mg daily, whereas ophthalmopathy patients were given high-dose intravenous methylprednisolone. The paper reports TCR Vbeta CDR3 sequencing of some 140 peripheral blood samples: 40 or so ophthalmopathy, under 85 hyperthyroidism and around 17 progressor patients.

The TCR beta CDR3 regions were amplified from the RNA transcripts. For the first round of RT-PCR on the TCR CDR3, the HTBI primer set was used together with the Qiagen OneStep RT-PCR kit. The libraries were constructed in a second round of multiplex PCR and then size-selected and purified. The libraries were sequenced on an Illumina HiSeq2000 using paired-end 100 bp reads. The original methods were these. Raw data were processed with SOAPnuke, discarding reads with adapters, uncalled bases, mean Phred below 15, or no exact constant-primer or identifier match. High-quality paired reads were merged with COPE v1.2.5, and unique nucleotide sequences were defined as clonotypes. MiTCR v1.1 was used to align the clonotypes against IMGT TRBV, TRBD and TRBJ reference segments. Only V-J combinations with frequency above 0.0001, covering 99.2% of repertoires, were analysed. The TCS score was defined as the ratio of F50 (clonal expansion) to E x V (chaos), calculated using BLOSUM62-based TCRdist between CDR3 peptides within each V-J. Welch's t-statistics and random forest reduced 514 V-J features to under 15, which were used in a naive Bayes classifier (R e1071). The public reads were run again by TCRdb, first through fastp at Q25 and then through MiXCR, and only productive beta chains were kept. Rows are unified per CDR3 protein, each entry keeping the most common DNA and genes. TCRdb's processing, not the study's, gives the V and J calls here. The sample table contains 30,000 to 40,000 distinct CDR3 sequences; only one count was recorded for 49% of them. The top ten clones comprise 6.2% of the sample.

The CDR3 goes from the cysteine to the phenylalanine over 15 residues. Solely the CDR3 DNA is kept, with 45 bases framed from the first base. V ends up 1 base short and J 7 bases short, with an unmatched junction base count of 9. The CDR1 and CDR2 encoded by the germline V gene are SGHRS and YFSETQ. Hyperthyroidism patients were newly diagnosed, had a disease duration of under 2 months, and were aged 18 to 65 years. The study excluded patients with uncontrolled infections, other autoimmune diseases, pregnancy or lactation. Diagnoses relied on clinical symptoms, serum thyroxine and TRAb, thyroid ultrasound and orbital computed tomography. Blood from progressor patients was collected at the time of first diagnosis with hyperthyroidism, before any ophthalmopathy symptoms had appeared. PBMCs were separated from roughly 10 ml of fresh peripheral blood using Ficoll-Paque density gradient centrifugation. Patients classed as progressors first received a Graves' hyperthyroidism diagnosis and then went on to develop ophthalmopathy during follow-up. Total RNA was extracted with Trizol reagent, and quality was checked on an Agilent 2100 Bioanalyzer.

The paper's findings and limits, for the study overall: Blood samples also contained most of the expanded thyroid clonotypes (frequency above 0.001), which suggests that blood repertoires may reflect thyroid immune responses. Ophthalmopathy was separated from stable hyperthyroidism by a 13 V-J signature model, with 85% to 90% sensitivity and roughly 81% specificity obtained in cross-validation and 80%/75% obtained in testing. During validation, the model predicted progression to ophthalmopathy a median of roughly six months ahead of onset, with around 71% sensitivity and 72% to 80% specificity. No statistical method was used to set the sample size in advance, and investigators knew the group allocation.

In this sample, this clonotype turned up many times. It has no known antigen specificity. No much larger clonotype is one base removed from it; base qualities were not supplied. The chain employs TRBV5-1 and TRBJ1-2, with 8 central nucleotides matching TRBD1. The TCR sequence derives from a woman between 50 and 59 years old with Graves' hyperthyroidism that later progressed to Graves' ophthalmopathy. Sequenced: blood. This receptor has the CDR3 CASSLFGQGTSGYTF. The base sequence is TGCGCCAGCAGCTTGTTTGGACAGGGTACGTCTGGCTACACCTTC.